This TCR beta chain emerged from a study of T cells in Graves' hyperthyroidism and ophthalmopathy. Study in general: Peripheral blood collection took place at initial diagnosis, before any treatment.

Amplification of TCR beta CDR3 regions used RNA as the template. HTBI primers were employed in a first-round RT-PCR of the TCR CDR3. TCRdb reprocessed the multiplex PCR reads with MiXCR, giving one entry per CDR3 protein. Of some 360,000 distinct CDR3 sequences in the sample, about a sixth were seen once. Clinical symptoms, serum thyroxine, TRAb, thyroid ultrasound and orbital computed tomography established diagnosis. From germline, CDR1 is SGHRS and CDR2 YFSETQ. This CDR3 contains 16 residues. Between the trimmed V and J ends, which lost 0 bases and 1 base, there was a span of 10 bases. Findings of the study overall: Before onset, by a median of around six months, the model predicted ophthalmopathy. In blood, most of the thyroid clonotypes expanded above 0.001 were also present.

This clonotype was detected ten times or more. Its antigen remains unidentified. The clonotype comes from a woman between 40 and 55 years old with Graves' ophthalmopathy. The material sequenced was blood. The chain recombines TRBV5-1 with TRBJ2-2; possibly TRBD2 for D (5 bases). CDR3 in amino acids: CASSLEVDLNTGELFF. In DNA, the CDR3 is TGCGCCAGCAGCTTGGAGGTGGACTTGAACACCGGGGAGCTGTTTTTT.